This T cell receptor beta chain derives from a study of cytomegalovirus exposure and HLA in healthy donors. The study, taken as a whole, reports: Among TCR sequences, most were rare, though some public TCRs appeared in many donors. Some highly shared sequence variants likely arose as a pipeline artifact. Donors belonging to an Asian-associated ancestry cluster reportedly showed fewer N-insertions in productive TCRs than the roughly 670-donor mean, according to what a later analysis found. In an earlier analysis, about 87% or about 30%: the productive usage of most TCR beta V segments.

The PCR was carried out with 60 Vbeta primers and 13 Jbeta primers. Assay used: immunoSEQ multiplex PCR; TCRdb lists only in-frame clones, some missing. Here the sample spans 110,000 to 150,000 clones, about 77% being singletons. Notes on this clone: Its antigen is undetermined.

The clonotype originates from a male donor in good health and CMV-seronegative. The specimen was PBMCs.

CDR3 protein: CASSPEPGYGYTF. The CDR3 DNA is TGCGCCAGCAGCCCCGAGCCGGGCTATGGCTACACCTTC. The chain combines TRBV5-1 with TRBJ1-2; D is unclear. Trimming took off 4 bases at V and 4 bases at J, with 11 bases between the two ends. The germline CDR1 and CDR2 sequences are SGHRS and YFSETQ. The CDR3 extends over 13 amino acids.